This TCR beta chain was identified in a study of PD-L1 blockade in urothelial cancer. The CDR3 is 15 residues long. Germline CDR1 reads SGDLS; CDR2 reads YYNGEE. Trimming stripped 0 bases from V and 3 bases from J, with 11 bases between. Method: immunoSEQ multiplex PCR; TCRdb's copy keeps in-frame clones and lacks some. The table shows some 42,000 clones, with around 84% occurring only once. The TCR originated in a man aged 70 or older with urothelial cancer. The material sequenced was PBMCs, taken around atezolizumab (anti-PD-L1) treatment. V is TRBV9 and J is TRBJ2-3, with D tentatively TRBD1 (5 bases). CDR3 coding DNA: TGTGCCAGCAGCGTAGTGACAGTGGGTACAGATACGCAGTATTTT. Its protein is CASSVVTVGTDTQYF.